The 25 T cell receptor beta chains below all came from one sample that was sequenced in a study of beta chain features in type 1 diabetes. Investigators reverse transcribed all isolated RNA, so they sequenced expressed TCRB transcripts. This table comes from immunoSEQ multiplex PCR, and its TCRdb copy is limited to in-frame clones, with some not included. The sample carries under 400,000 clones, 14% recorded once. The material sequenced was central memory CD4+ T cells from blood. The receptor source for this set is a man aged 30-40 years in good health.

V is TRBV12-5 and J is TRBJ2-7; TRBD1 might be the D (5 bases). The germline gives CDR1 LGHNT, CDR2 FRNRAP. The CDR3 is 11 amino acids. Trimming pared 5 bases from V and 12 bases from J, leaving 14 bases between. The CDR3 spells CASGPDSRPYF. DNA of the CDR3: TGTGCTAGTGGTCCAGACAGTCGCCCGTACTTC.

The chain combines TRBV7-9 with TRBJ2-5, with D perhaps TRBD2 (5 bases). V gave up 5 bases and J gave up 10 bases, with 8 bases separating them. CDR1 is SEHNR, CDR2 FQNEAQ, per germline (reference sequence). This CDR3 region has 10 residues. The CDR3, as DNA: TGTGCCAGCAGCGGGAGCTACCAGTACTTC. Translated: CASSGSYQYF.

This chain joins TRBV6-1 and TRBJ2-7; possibly TRBD2 for D (5 bases). The V and J ends lost 3 bases and 6 bases respectively, with 9 bases between them. Germline values: CDR1 MNHNS, CDR2 SASEGT. The CDR3 spans 12 residues. The CDR3 coding sequence is TGTGCCAGCAGTGACTTGAGCGGCGAGCAGTACGTC. Protein sequence: CASSDLSGEQYV.

V and J are TRBV2 and TRBJ2-2, with TRBD2 matching 7 bases. Germline V gene lookup returns CDR1 SNHLY and CDR2 FYNNEI. CDR3 length: 15 amino acids. J gave up 5 bases and V 2 bases, and 5 bases lay outside the gene matches. CDR3 in amino acids: CASSEQAGRTGELFF. As DNA, the CDR3 is TGTGCCAGCAGTGAACAAGCGGGAAGAACCGGGGAGCTGTTTTTT.

This sequence joins TRBV27 and TRBJ2-3; D is possibly TRBD1 (5 bases). V was shortened by 5 bases and J by 2 bases, with 14 bases between the two germline ends. CDR1 MNHEY and CDR2 SMNVEV come from the germline V gene (reference sequence). The CDR3 has 15 residues. CDR3 protein: CASSPTGHDTDTQYF. The CDR3, as DNA: TGTGCCAGCAGTCCCACAGGCCACGACACAGATACGCAGTATTTT.

As regards this clone: The sample has other DNA sequences that encode this CDR3 too. The rearrangement joins TRBV5-1 to TRBJ1-1; the D is unclear. Trimming shortened V by 0 bases and J by 0 bases, and 6 bases separated the two germline ends. From germline, CDR1 is SGHRS and CDR2 YFSETQ. This CDR3 contains 14 residues. CDR3 coding DNA: TGCGCCAGCAGCTTGGCCTCGATGAACACTGAAGCTTTCTTT. This encodes CASSLASMNTEAFF. Full variable domain (remainder filled in from reference TRBV5-1 and TRBJ1-1): KAGVTQTPRYLIKTRGQQVTLSCSPISGHRSVSWYQQTPGQGLQFLFEYFSETQRNKGNFPGRFSGRQFSNSRSEMNVSTLELGDSALYLCASSLASMNTEAFFGQGTRLTVV.

This chain joins TRBV4-1 and TRBJ2-7, with TRBD1 as a possible D gene (6 bases). The CDR3 length is 16 residues. The germline V and J ends were trimmed by 3 bases and 4 bases, with 19 bases remaining between them. Germline V CDR1 and CDR2: MGHRA, YSYEKL. CDR3 bases: TGCGCCAGCAGCCAGGACCTTCACGGGACAAAGTACGAGCAGTACGTC. This gives the protein CASSQDLHGTKYEQYV.

This rearrangement joins TRBV7-2 to TRBJ2-1, with 10 bases fitting TRBD2. In germline, CDR1 is SGHTA, CDR2 FQGNSA. This CDR3 spans 15 amino acids. Losses at the gene ends were 4 bases for V and 3 bases for J; bases not matched to a gene: 3. This CDR3 is CASSSSSGSYNEQFF. The CDR3 DNA sequence: TGTGCCAGCAGCTCATCTAGCGGGAGCTACAATGAGCAGTTCTTC.

The chain is built from TRBV4-1 and TRBJ2-7, with TRBD2 matching 7 bases. CDR3 size: 14 residues. V dropped 4 bases and J dropped 2; count of bases not matched to a gene: 5. Per germline, CDR1 MGHRA and CDR2 YSYEKL. The CDR3, as DNA: TGCGCCAGCAGCCGGACTAGTGGGGCCTACGAGCAGTACTTC. Translation gives CASSRTSGAYEQYF.

This clone has only a few counts. V is TRBV15 and J is TRBJ2-1; D is unclear. With 4 bases removed from V and 5 bases from J, the gap between germline ends came to 9 bases. Germline V gene lookup returns CDR1 LNHNV and CDR2 YYDKDF (reference sequence). The CDR3 contains 13 residues. The CDR3 nucleotides read TGTGCCACCAGCACAGACGATAACAATGAGCAGTTCTTC. Translating it yields CATSTDDNNEQFF.

This clone was counted a few times. The chain combines TRBV6-1 with TRBJ2-4; 9 nucleotides line up with TRBD1. Looked up from germline, CDR1 is MNHNS and CDR2 is SASEGT. The CDR3 is 14 residues long. V lost 5 bases to trimming and J lost 7 bases; unmatched junction nucleotides: 6. CDR3 residues: CASSPSGQGNIQYF. In nucleotides, the CDR3 is TGTGCCAGCAGTCCTTCCGGACAGGGGAACATTCAGTACTTC.

This clone was counted between two and nine times. The J gene is TRBJ2-3, the V gene TRBV4-3; 7 nucleotides agree with TRBD2. V lost 3 bases to trimming and J lost 4 bases; unmatched junction nucleotides: 4. The germline CDR1 and CDR2 sequences are LGHNA and YSLEER. The CDR3 contains 14 residues. Here the CDR3 reads CASSQGGPADTQYF. The DNA of the CDR3 is TGCGCCAGCAGCCAGGGAGGGCCCGCAGATACGCAGTATTTT.

This sequence joins TRBV5-1 and TRBJ1-1; D unresolved. Per germline, CDR1 SGHRS and CDR2 YFSETQ. Trimming took off 0 bases at V and 7 bases at J, with 7 bases between the two ends. This CDR3 has 12 residues. The CDR3 loop reads CASSLAWGEAFF. The DNA of the CDR3 is TGCGCCAGCAGCTTGGCATGGGGTGAAGCTTTCTTT.

The chain links TRBV11-2 to TRBJ2-2, with D possibly matching TRBD1 (5 bases). Trimming left V 6 bases short and J 1 base short, with 9 bases between. Germline values: CDR1 SGHAT, CDR2 FQNNGV. The CDR3 runs to 14 residues. CDR3 bases: TGTGCCAGCAGAATGACAGAGAACACCGGGGAGCTGTTTTTT. It encodes CASRMTENTGELFF.

This chain uses TRBV7-2 with TRBJ1-2, with D unresolved. Trimming took 7 bases from V and 2 from J, leaving 17 bases between them. Germline assignment: CDR1 SGHTA and CDR2 FQGNSA. CDR3 length: 15 residues. The CDR3 reads CASNLAGIPNYGYTF. For the CDR3, the DNA is TGTGCCAGCAATTTGGCGGGAATCCCAAACTATGGCTACACCTTC.

This clone was detected only a few times. The gene calls are TRBV27 and TRBJ1-1, with 7 positions matching TRBD1. The germline V gene encodes CDR1 MNHEY and CDR2 SMNVEV (reference sequence). V was pared by 5 bases and J by 0 bases, with 6 bases of the junction left unmatched. This CDR3 is 15 amino acids long. The CDR3 sequence is CASSAGGTVNTEAFF. The CDR3 coding sequence is TGTGCCAGCAGTGCAGGTGGGACAGTGAACACTGAAGCTTTCTTT.

This clone was picked up a small number of times. The chain recombines TRBV5-4 with TRBJ2-3; 8 bases are a match to TRBD1. V lost 0 bases, J lost 1 base, and 1 base stayed unmatched. Germline assignment: CDR1 SGHNT and CDR2 YYREEE (reference sequence). This CDR3 region has 15 residues. This CDR3 is CASSLAGQGTDTQYF. The CDR3 nucleotides read TGTGCCAGCAGCTTGGCGGGACAGGGCACAGATACGCAGTATTTT.

The table lists this clone with a few counts. The chain has TRBV7-2 and TRBJ1-5; no firm D call. CDR3 size: 15 residues. The V and J ends lost 2 bases and 4 bases respectively, with 12 bases between them. The germline gives CDR1 SGHTA, CDR2 FQGNSA. The CDR3 reads CASSLLGGNNQPQHF. The DNA for the CDR3 is TGTGCCAGCAGCTTACTAGGTGGAAATAATCAGCCCCAGCATTTT.

CDR3 sequence reads: CASSLGGPSLVTEAFF. In DNA, the CDR3 is TGCGCCAGCAGCTTGGGGGGTCCATCACTGGTCACTGAAGCTTTCTTT. The chain recombines TRBV5-1 with TRBJ1-1, with D unresolved. V lost 0 bases to trimming and J lost 4 bases, with 16 bases between them. The CDR3 has 16 residues. CDR1 and CDR2 (germline): SGHRS, YFSETQ.

The V call is TRBV6-5, the J call TRBJ2-1, with 8 bases lining up with TRBD2. The CDR3 consists of 16 residues. Germline V lookup: CDR1 MNHEY, CDR2 SVGAGI. Trimming removed 0 bases from V and 5 bases from J; junction bases left unmatched: 6. The CDR3 sequence is CASSYSAGTSHNEQFF. CDR3 bases: TGTGCCAGCAGTTACTCGGCCGGGACTAGTCACAATGAGCAGTTCTTC.

This clone was recorded a few times. This sequence joins TRBV9 and TRBJ2-1, with 7 bases that match TRBD2. This CDR3 has 15 amino acids. V shed 4 bases, J shed 5 bases, and the junction held 9 bases outside the gene matches. Germline CDR1 and CDR2: SGDLS and YYNGEE. The CDR3 region is CASSPRLRENNEQFF. CDR3 DNA sequence: TGTGCCAGCAGCCCCCGATTGCGGGAGAACAATGAGCAGTTCTTC.

This clone was detected a few times. The CDR3 sequence: CASNGFENTEAFF. The CDR3 DNA sequence: TGCGCCAGCAACGGTTTCGAGAACACTGAAGCTTTCTTT. V gene TRBV5-1 combines with J gene TRBJ1-1; D is uncertain. V was trimmed by 6 bases and J by 1 base, leaving 10 bases between them. Germline CDR1 is SGHRS and CDR2 is YFSETQ. The CDR3 extends over 13 amino acids.

This clone was seen only a few times. This CDR3 is missing its conserved last phenylalanine or tryptophan, likely due to a read error. The DNA is omitted, as the CDR3 cannot be located on it reliably, and the CDR3 follows TCRdb's listing. CDR3 sequence reads: CASRPSGQVVSY. V usage is TRBV28 and J usage is TRBJ2-7; the D segment call TRBD1 is taken from the table without a DNA check. The CDR3 has 12 amino acids, counting both end residues. Germline lookup yields CDR1 MDHEN and CDR2 SYDVKM.

This clone showed up just a few times. The chain couples TRBV6-1 to TRBJ2-1, with D possibly TRBD2 on 6 matching bases. The V gene's germline CDR1 is MNHNS and CDR2 SASEGT. Trimming took off 1 base at V and 3 bases at J, with 13 bases between the two ends. CDR3 length: 16 amino acids. The CDR3 nucleotides read TGTGCCAGCAGTGAAGAGGGAGGCAGATACTACAATGAGCAGTTCTTC. Its translation is CASSEEGGRYYNEQFF.

This clone occurred a few times. This chain joins TRBV11-3 and TRBJ2-3; 7 bases agree with TRBD1. CDR3 length equals 14 residues. V was clipped by 8 bases and J by 5 bases; unmatched bases: 10. CDR1 SGHNT and CDR2 YENEEA come from the germline V gene. The CDR3 DNA follows: TGTGCCAGCCGAGGGGGCGGATCGGGAGATACGCAGTATTTT. This encodes CASRGGGSGDTQYF.